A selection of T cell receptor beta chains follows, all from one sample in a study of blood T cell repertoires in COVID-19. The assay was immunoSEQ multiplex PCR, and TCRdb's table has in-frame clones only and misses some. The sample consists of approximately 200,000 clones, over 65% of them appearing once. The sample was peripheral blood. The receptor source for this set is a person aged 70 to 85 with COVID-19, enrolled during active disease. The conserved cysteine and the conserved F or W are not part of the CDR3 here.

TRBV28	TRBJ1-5	ASSPNSGQPQH
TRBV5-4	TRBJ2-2	ASSLSGLRGGELF
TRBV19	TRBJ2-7	ASSKVAQGSYEQY
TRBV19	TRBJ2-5	ASSITSFETQY
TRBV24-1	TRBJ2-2	ATSDLPRDSGELF
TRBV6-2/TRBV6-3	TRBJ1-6	ASSYQELKGALSPLH
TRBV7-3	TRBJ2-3	ASSLRGTSGDTQY
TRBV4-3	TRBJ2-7	ASSQGLAGVFEQY
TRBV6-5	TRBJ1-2	ASRRQGARYGYT
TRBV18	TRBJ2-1	ASSPLGGDEQF
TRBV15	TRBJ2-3	ATSRVLPGTSSTDTQY
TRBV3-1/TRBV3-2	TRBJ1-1	ASSPLGGQSNGEAF
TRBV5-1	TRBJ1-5	ASSLSDRENQPQH
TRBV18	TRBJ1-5	ASSLNSNQPQH
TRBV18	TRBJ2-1	ASSPPGQGVYNEQF
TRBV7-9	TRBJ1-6	ASSRQGDNSPLH
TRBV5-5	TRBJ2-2	ASSFLVVPGELF
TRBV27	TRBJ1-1	ASSLGTPGRFSNTEAF
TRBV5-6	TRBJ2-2	ASTTGLAPTGELF
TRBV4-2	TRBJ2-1	ASSQDVGGYNEQF
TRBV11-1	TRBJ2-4	ASSSGNIQY
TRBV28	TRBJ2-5	ASSLFVGTSGSETQY
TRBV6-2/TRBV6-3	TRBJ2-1	ASSPPRNEQF
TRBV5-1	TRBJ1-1	ASSLTGPNTEAF
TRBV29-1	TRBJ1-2	SVENIIPGTGGYGYT
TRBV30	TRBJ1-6	ASTQTASSYNSPLH
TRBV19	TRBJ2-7	ASTGRRGSSYEQY
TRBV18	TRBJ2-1	ASSPSAGEQF
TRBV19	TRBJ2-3	ASSVRASGDTQY
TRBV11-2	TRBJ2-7	ASSLDTAYEQY
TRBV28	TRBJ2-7	ASSSSGRGYEQY
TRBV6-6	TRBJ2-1	ASSTGRWRPTSGPYNEQF
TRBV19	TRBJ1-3	ASSMSSWSSGNTIY
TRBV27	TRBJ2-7	ASSTSLGLASAQAAYEQY
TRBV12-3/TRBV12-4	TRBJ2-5	ASSWTGQETQY
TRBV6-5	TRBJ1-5	ASSNRGGNQPQH
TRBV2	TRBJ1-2	ASRIGTGGYGYT
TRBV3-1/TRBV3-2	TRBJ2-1	ASSQDLVAGTYNEQF
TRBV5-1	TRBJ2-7	ASSPQGTDVSYEQY
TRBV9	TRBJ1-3	ASSVGQGLSGNTIY
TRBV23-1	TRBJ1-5	ASSQKSRDYSNQPQH
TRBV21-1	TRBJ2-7	ASSTEKTSGITYEQY
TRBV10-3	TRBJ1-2	AISEPRQLPNYGYT
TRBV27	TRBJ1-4	ASSSSTGRELF